This TCR beta chain was found in a study of T cells in Graves' hyperthyroidism and ophthalmopathy. Study-level information: Initial diagnosis, before any treatment, was when peripheral blood was collected.

This clonotype was observed at least ten times. Amplified TCR beta CDR3 regions came from RNA transcripts. The HTBI set primed first-round TCR CDR3 RT-PCR. One entry per CDR3 protein, called by TCRdb with MiXCR from the multiplex PCR reads. The sample includes about 560,000 distinct CDR3 sequences, about a sixth seen only once; the top ten take about 20%. The V gene's germline CDR1 is GTSNPN and CDR2 SVGIG (reference sequence). This CDR3 comprises 11 residues. V shed 0 bases and J shed 9 bases, with 7 bases lying between them. A lack of ophthalmopathy progression within 18 months defined stable Graves' hyperthyroidism. The patients, who ranged from 18 to 65 in age, presented with newly diagnosed hyperthyroidism lasting under 2 months.

The sequenced sample consisted of blood. This receptor was obtained from a woman aged 18-29 years with Graves' hyperthyroidism. This rearrangement joins TRBV30 to TRBJ2-3; D remains unclear. As DNA, the CDR3 is TGTGCCTGGAGTGTACGCGCGACGCAGTATTTT. This gives the protein CAWSVRATQYF.